The 3 T cell receptor beta chains below all came from one sample that was sequenced in a study of cytomegalovirus exposure and HLA in healthy donors. This PCR relied on a set of 60 Vbeta primers and 13 Jbeta primers. Clones were sequenced by immunoSEQ multiplex PCR, and TCRdb holds only the in-frame ones, with some missing. Among around 130,000 clones, around 80% were seen once, and the ten largest hold about 1.5%. The material sequenced was PBMCs. The receptors were gathered from a woman aged 18-29 years in good health and CMV-seronegative.

V gene TRBV27 combines with J gene TRBJ2-2; 10 bases match TRBD2. The V segment lost 4 bases and the J segment 6 bases; nucleotides outside the gene matches: 2. This CDR3 region has 14 residues. From germline, CDR1 is MNHEY and CDR2 SMNVEV (reference sequence). This CDR3 is CASSSTSGAGELFF. For the CDR3, the DNA is TGTGCCAGCAGTTCAACTAGCGGGGCCGGGGAGCTGTTTTTT.

CDR3 amino acids: CASSIGTGITGELFF. The CDR3, as DNA: TGTGCCAGTAGTATAGGAACGGGGATCACCGGGGAGCTGTTTTTT. The V and J genes are TRBV19 and TRBJ2-2, with D tentatively TRBD2 (5 bases). The V gene lost 1 base and the J gene lost 4 bases, with 10 bases spanning the gap. CDR3 size: 15 residues. The germline gives CDR1 LNHDA, CDR2 SQIVND (reference sequence).

A few counts support this clone. CDR3 DNA: TGTGCCACGGCTAGAAGAGTATCACCCACTAGCTCGACGGGGGAGCAGTACTTC. Translated: CATARRVSPTSSTGEQYF. This chain joins TRBV19 and TRBJ2-7; possibly TRBD2 for D (6 bases). The CDR3 runs to 18 residues. V lost 10 bases and J 7 bases, leaving 35 bases between the germline ends. The germline CDR1 and CDR2 sequences are LNHDA and SQIVND (reference sequence). The variable domain in full, completed from reference TRBV19 and TRBJ2-7, reads DGGITQSPKYLFRKEGQNVTLSCEQNLNHDAMYWYRQDPGQGLRLIYYSQIVNDFQKGDIAEGYSVSREKKESFPLTVTSAQKNPTAFYLCATARRVSPTSSTGEQYFGPGTRLTVT.